The text below deals with one TCR beta chain. PCR employed 60 Vbeta and 13 Jbeta primers. Profiling relied on immunoSEQ multiplex PCR, and the TCRdb table lists in-frame clones only, not all of them. The data contain more than 95,000 clones, about 71% of them singletons. This record comes from a study of cytomegalovirus exposure and HLA in healthy donors. The CDR3 has 17 residues. CDR1 and CDR2 from the germline V gene are ENHRY and SYGVKD. Losses at the gene ends were 2 bases for V and 4 bases for J; bases not matched to a gene: 5. The sample comprised PBMCs. The TCR originated in a woman in her fifties or sixties in good health and CMV-seronegative. The chain has TRBV10-3 and TRBJ2-1, with 13 bases fitting TRBD2. CDR3 sequence reads: CAISEDGTSGVYNEQFF. In nucleotides, the CDR3 is TGTGCCATCAGTGAGGATGGGACTAGCGGGGTTTACAATGAGCAGTTCTTC.